The 23 T cell receptor beta chains given below trace back to one sample, sequenced in a study of blood T cells in healthy people across ages. Combining a sample-barcoded 5' primer with a J-beta primer mix, a second PCR ran for about 6 to 12 cycles. MiXCR, run by TCRdb on the 5' RACE reads, gives a single entry per CDR3 protein. The sample carries some 1.4 million distinct CDR3 sequences, 35% to 45% recorded once. The sample was blood. Receptor source: a woman under 30 in good health.

This clonotype has just a few counts. The chain links TRBV18 to TRBJ2-5; D is undetermined. The CDR3 has 13 residues. Germline V CDR1 and CDR2: KGHSH, LQKENI. With 3 bases removed from V and 3 bases from J, the gap between germline ends came to 8 bases. This CDR3 is CASSPLQKETQYF. CDR3 nucleotides: TGTGCCAGCTCACCCCTCCAGAAAGAGACCCAGTACTTC.

This sequence joins TRBV4-1 and TRBJ1-5, with D hard to call. Germline CDR1 reads MGHRA; CDR2 reads YSYEKL. V lost 3 bases and J 1 base, leaving 10 bases between the germline ends. The CDR3 is made up of 15 amino acids. The CDR3 protein is CASSQSDESNQPQHF. The CDR3 bases are TGCGCCAGCAGCCAGAGTGACGAAAGCAATCAGCCCCAGCATTTT.

Regarding this clonotype: A read error may produce the germline difference seen at one junction end. The chain combines TRBV18 with TRBJ2-1, with D unclear. CDR3 length: 14 amino acids. Germline V gene lookup returns CDR1 KGHSH and CDR2 LQKENI. CDR3 in amino acids: CASSPPTLYSEQFF. The CDR3 DNA follows: TGTGCCAGCTCACCACCAACTCTTTACAGTGAGCAGTTCTTC.

The chain employs TRBV12-3 or TRBV12-4 and TRBJ2-6; 7 positions match TRBD1. V lost 6 bases, J lost 7 bases, and 12 bases stayed unmatched. The CDR3 extends over 16 amino acids. CDR3 sequence reads: CASSTRVAGGANVLTF. The CDR3 DNA follows: TGTGCCAGCAGCACCAGGGTGGCAGGGGGTGCCAACGTCCTGACTTTC.

This clonotype appeared a few times. One end of the junction does not line up with germline, which may come from a read error. The chain has TRBV2 and TRBJ2-2, with D unresolved. The CDR3 is made up of 14 amino acids. Per germline, CDR1 SNHLY and CDR2 FYNNEI. The CDR3 DNA follows: TGTGCCAGCAGTGATGACAAAAACACCGGTGAGCTGTTTTTT. Residues: CASSDDKNTGELFF.

In its sample, this clonotype was seen a few times. CDR3 region: CASSLGVPEDPDTQYF. CDR3 nucleotide sequence: TGTGCCAGCAGCTTAGGGGTTCCTGAAGACCCAGATACGCAGTATTTT. V usage is TRBV11-3 and J usage is TRBJ2-3; D unclear. The CDR3 contains 16 residues. Germline loops: CDR1 SGHNT, CDR2 YENEEA. Trimming pared 1 base from V and 4 bases from J, leaving 15 bases between.

This clonotype came up once. This chain joins TRBV7-2 and TRBJ2-3; unclear D gene. CDR1 and CDR2 from the germline V gene are SGHTA and FQGNSA. V shed 4 bases and J shed 6 bases, with 11 bases lying between them. The CDR3 covers 13 residues. The CDR3, as DNA: TGTGCCAGCAGCTCTGGGATTGGGGATACGCAGTATTTT. Translated, it gives CASSSGIGDTQYF.

V gene TRBV5-6 combines with J gene TRBJ2-1; tentative D call: TRBD1 (5 bases). Looked up from germline, CDR1 is SGHDT and CDR2 is YYEEEE. Trimming pared 0 bases from V and 3 bases from J, leaving 7 bases between. The CDR3 length is 14 residues. CDR3 loop: CASSLGQYYNEQFF. The DNA for the CDR3 is TGTGCCAGCAGCTTGGGACAGTACTACAATGAGCAGTTCTTC.

The chain is built from TRBV30 and TRBJ1-4; D gene uncertain. From germline, CDR1 is GTSNPN and CDR2 SVGIG (reference sequence). Trimming pared 1 base from V and 2 bases from J, leaving 11 bases between. This CDR3 has 15 residues. CDR3 sequence: CAWSAPGKTNEKLFF. The DNA for the CDR3 is TGTGCCTGGAGTGCCCCCGGGAAGACTAATGAAAAACTGTTTTTT.

The chain combines TRBV20-1 with TRBJ2-4; tentative D call: TRBD1 (5 bases). This CDR3 has 14 amino acids. Germline V gene lookup returns CDR1 DFQATT and CDR2 SNEGSKA (reference sequence). Trimming removed 6 bases from V and 0 bases from J, with 12 bases in between. This chain's CDR3 is CSATGQLAKNIQYF. As DNA, the CDR3 is TGCAGTGCCACAGGACAACTAGCCAAAAACATTCAGTACTTC.

The chain joins TRBV20-1 to TRBJ1-2; D is uncertain. CDR3 length: 13 residues. Trimming pared 6 bases from V and 0 bases from J, leaving 11 bases between. Germline V gene data show CDR1 as DFQATT and CDR2 as SNEGSKA (reference sequence). This CDR3 reads CSAPGQANYGYTF. DNA of the CDR3: TGCAGTGCCCCCGGCCAGGCTAACTATGGCTACACCTTC.

This clonotype has just one count. The chain combines TRBV5-1 with TRBJ1-1; 7 bases are shared with TRBD1. The CDR3 sequence is 15 residues long. J lost 3 bases, V lost 0 bases, and 5 bases had no gene match. Germline lookup yields CDR1 SGHRS and CDR2 YFSETQ. CDR3 sequence: CASSLVPGGDTEAFF. CDR3 bases: TGCGCCAGCAGCTTGGTCCCAGGGGGGGACACTGAAGCTTTCTTT.

Only a few counts were recorded for this clonotype. This chain links TRBV4-1 with TRBJ2-3; 8 bases agree with TRBD2. J was trimmed by 2 bases and V by 4 bases; bases with no gene match: 17. Germline V gives CDR1 MGHRA, CDR2 YSYEKL. The CDR3 is made up of 19 amino acids. CDR3 in DNA: TGCGCCAGCAGCCTCACGGCCGGACTCACGGGGGGGGACACAGATACGCAGTATTTT. Protein: CASSLTAGLTGGDTDTQYF.

This clonotype has just a few counts. The rearrangement uses TRBV25-1 and TRBJ2-3; 9 bases map to TRBD2. V lost 3 bases to trimming and J lost 3 bases; unmatched junction nucleotides: 7. Germline assignment: CDR1 MGHDK and CDR2 SYGVNS. The CDR3 has 16 residues. The CDR3: CASSDLGSGGTDTQYF. DNA for the CDR3: TGTGCCAGCAGTGACCTAGGTAGCGGGGGAACAGATACGCAGTATTTT.

This clonotype was seen only a few times. The chain couples TRBV20-1 to TRBJ1-4; 9 positions match TRBD1. J lost 11 bases, V lost 6 bases, and 7 bases had no gene match. The germline V gene has CDR1 DFQATT and CDR2 SNEGSKA (reference sequence). The CDR3 covers 12 residues. The CDR3 reads CSAPGQGRKLFF. The DNA for the CDR3 is TGCAGTGCCCCCGGACAGGGGAGGAAACTGTTTTTT.

Turning to this clonotype: No DNA is shown, since the ends of the CDR3 on it are uncertain; the CDR3 is the one TCRdb lists. This chain connects TRBV12-3 or TRBV12-4 to TRBJ1-6; the D call TRBD1 from the table was never checked on the DNA. From its first to its last residue, the CDR3 has 14 amino acids. The CDR3 here is CASSSSGGNSPLHF.

V and J are TRBV6-6 and TRBJ2-7, with D maybe TRBD1 (6 bases). Per germline, CDR1 MNHNY and CDR2 SVGAGI (reference sequence). Trimming stripped 0 bases from V and 2 bases from J, with 17 bases between. The length of the CDR3 is 17 residues. As DNA, the CDR3 is TGTGCCAGCAGTTACTCGCCAGGCGCAGGGGTCCCCTACGAGCAGTACTTC. Protein product: CASSYSPGAGVPYEQYF.

This clonotype was detected only a few times. The rearrangement joins TRBV6-2 or TRBV6-3 to TRBJ2-3, with TRBD2 matching 9 bases. There are 16 residues in the CDR3. From germline, CDR1 is MNHEY and CDR2 SVGEGT. After removal of 6 bases from V and 0 bases from J, the junction contained 7 bases not matched to a gene. The CDR3, as DNA: TGTGCCAGCAGCTCACAAGCGGGGGGTAGCACAGATACGCAGTATTTT. The encoded protein is CASSSQAGGSTDTQYF.

This chain joins TRBV6-1 and TRBJ2-7; D is undetermined. Trimming pared 6 bases from V and 2 bases from J, leaving 14 bases between. Looked up from germline, CDR1 is MNHNS and CDR2 is SASEGT. The CDR3 is 14 amino acids. In DNA form, the CDR3 reads TGTGCCAGCAGGGCAACCATCCAGGCCTACGAGCAGTACTTC. Protein sequence: CASRATIQAYEQYF.

This clonotype was seen more than once but under ten times. This rearrangement joins TRBV12-3 or TRBV12-4 to TRBJ2-1, with 10 bases aligning to TRBD2. The trim removed 3 bases at V and 10 bases at J, leaving 6 bases unmatched. This CDR3 has 14 residues. CDR3 region: CASSFGLAEYEQFF. Written as DNA, the CDR3 is TGTGCCAGCAGTTTCGGACTAGCGGAGTACGAGCAGTTCTTC.

Note on this clonotype: A read error may account for a junction end that differs from germline. The chain is built from TRBV9 and TRBJ1-1; tentatively, D is TRBD1 (6 bases). Germline V gives CDR1 SGDLS, CDR2 YYNGEE. This CDR3 spans 15 amino acids. Here the CDR3 reads CASSAWGGENTEAFF. The CDR3 DNA is TGTGCCAGCAGCGCATGGGGGGGCGAGAACACGGAAGCTTTCTTT. Full variable domain (missing parts from reference TRBV9 and TRBJ1-1): DSGVTQTPKHLITATGQRVTLRCSPRSGDLSVYWYQQSLDQGLQFLIQYYNGEERAKGNILERFSAQQFPDLHSELNLSSLELGDSALYFCASSAWGGENTEAFFGQGTRLTVV.

The rearrangement joins TRBV10-3 to TRBJ2-1; TRBD2 aligns across 10 bases. After removal of 4 bases from V and 5 bases from J, the junction contained 5 bases not matched to a gene. The V gene's germline CDR1 is ENHRY and CDR2 SYGVKD. The CDR3 is 15 amino acids. CDR3 bases: TGTGCCATCAGTGCCGGACTAGCGGAGAACAATGAGCAGTTCTTC. It translates to CAISAGLAENNEQFF.

This clonotype is a singleton in its sample. The junction differs from germline at one of its ends, possibly a read error. J is TRBJ2-1 and V is TRBV5-5; TRBD1 is a possible D gene (6 bases). The CDR3 contains 15 residues. The germline V gene has CDR1 SGHKS and CDR2 YYEKEE (reference sequence). CDR3 in amino acids: CASNLAPGPGDEQFF. CDR3 DNA sequence: TGTGCCAGCAACTTGGCCCCAGGGCCAGGGGATGAGCAGTTCTTC.